This T cell receptor (beta chain) is drawn from a study of T cell responses to AZD1222 COVID-19 vaccine. There are 13 residues in the CDR3. Trimming took 8 bases from V and 0 from J, leaving 8 bases between them. Germline CDR1 MNHEY, CDR2 SMNVEV (reference sequence). Study-level results: Reports indicate that nearly half of spike-specific TCRs are directed at unmutated variant regions. No day 14 peak samples; only post-peak repertoires were characterized. Only 5 or 6 people who got AZD1222 tested seropositive at baseline.

A note on this clone: Its target is unknown.

Sequencing used immunoSEQ multiplex PCR; TCRdb keeps in-frame clones, though not all of them. The table includes approximately 170,000 clones, 85% to 95% detected once. The material was peripheral blood, obtained 28 days after the second AZD1222 dose. The rearrangement joins TRBV27 to TRBJ2-1; D is uncertain. The origin of this receptor is an adult who received the AZD1222 COVID-19 vaccine. Here the CDR3 DNA reads TGTGCCAGCGCCCCAAGCTCCTACAATGAGCAGTTCTTC. It translates to CASAPSSYNEQFF.